The source of this T cell receptor beta chain is a study of blood T cell repertoires in COVID-19. Germline assignment: CDR1 MDHEN and CDR2 SYDVKM. Trimming pared 6 bases from V and 5 bases from J, leaving 8 bases between. CDR3 size: 12 residues. Libraries were prepared by immunoSEQ multiplex PCR; TCRdb keeps only in-frame clonotypes and omits some of them. The sample gives fewer than 350,000 clones, approximately 87% of which show up once; about 12% is in the top ten. The chain has TRBV28 and TRBJ1-5; no clear D. Specimen: peripheral blood. The receptor was derived from a woman aged 25 to 39 with COVID-19, enrolled during active disease. For the CDR3, the DNA is TGTGCCAGCAGCTTAGTCTATCAGCCCCAGCATTTT. Its translation: CASSLVYQPQHF.